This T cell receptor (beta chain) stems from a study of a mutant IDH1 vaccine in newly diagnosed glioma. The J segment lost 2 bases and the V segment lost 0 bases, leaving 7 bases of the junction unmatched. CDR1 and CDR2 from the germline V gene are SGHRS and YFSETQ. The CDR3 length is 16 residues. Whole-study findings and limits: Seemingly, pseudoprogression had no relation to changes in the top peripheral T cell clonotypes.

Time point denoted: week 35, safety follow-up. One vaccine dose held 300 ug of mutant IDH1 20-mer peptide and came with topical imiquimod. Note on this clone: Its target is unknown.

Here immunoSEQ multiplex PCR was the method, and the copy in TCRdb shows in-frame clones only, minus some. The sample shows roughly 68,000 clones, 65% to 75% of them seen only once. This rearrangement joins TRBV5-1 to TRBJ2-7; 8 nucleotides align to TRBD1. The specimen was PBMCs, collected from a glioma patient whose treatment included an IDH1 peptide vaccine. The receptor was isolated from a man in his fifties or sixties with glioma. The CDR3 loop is CASSLGLVQGAYEQYF. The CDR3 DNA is TGCGCCAGCAGCTTGGGCCTTGTACAGGGGGCCTACGAGCAGTACTTC.